The rows below give T cell receptor beta chains drawn from one sample of a study of early T cells in non-severe SARS-CoV-2 infection. TCRdb re-analysed the 5' RACE reads in MiXCR, keeping a single row per CDR3 protein. The table lists approximately 44,000 distinct CDR3 sequences, 9% to 15% of them singletons. The sequenced sample consisted of whole blood. The receptors were sampled from an adult who was a healthcare worker with PCR-confirmed SARS-CoV-2 infection or an uninfected control (not recorded which). Each CDR3 is given with its conserved first and last residue. D genes are given only for firm matches. Clone size is given for some rows only: seen once, a few or many times, or a class if the clone is expanded.

v_call	j_call	d_call	clone_size	cdr3_nt	cdr3_aa
TRBV7-3	TRBJ2-3	TRBD2	many	TGTGCCAGCAGCTCATTCCGACTAGCGGCCGCGGCAGATACGCAGTATTTT	CASSSFRLAAAADTQYF
TRBV13	TRBJ2-3	.	.	TGTGCCAGCAGCTTAGAGGAAGGGACCTCCACAGATACGCAGTATTTT	CASSLEEGTSTDTQYF
TRBV27	TRBJ1-1	.	.	TGTGCCAACTGGGACCCGAACACTGAAGCTTTCTTT	CANWDPNTEAFF
TRBV18	TRBJ1-5	.	.	TGTGCCAGCTCACCACCAGGGTCGGAGCCCCAGCATTTT	CASSPPGSEPQHF
TRBV4-1	TRBJ1-4	.	.	TGCGCCAGCAGCCAAGATCGGGTATCTAATGAAAAACTGTTTTTT	CASSQDRVSNEKLFF
TRBV29-1	TRBJ2-7	TRBD2	many	TGCAGCGTTAGACGGGAGGTAGGCTACGAGCAGTACTTC	CSVRREVGYEQYF
TRBV19	TRBJ1-1	TRBD1	many	TGTGCCAGCCGGACCGGGACAGTTAACACTGAAGCTTTCTTT	CASRTGTVNTEAFF
TRBV29-1	TRBJ1-1	TRBD1	many	TGCAGCGTTCTGCGGACAGGTGGGAGTGAAGCTTTCTTT	CSVLRTGGSEAFF
TRBV28	TRBJ2-3	.	.	TGTGCCTCCCTTGGGGATACGCAGTATTTT	CASLGDTQYF
TRBV12-3/TRBV12-4	TRBJ1-5	.	.	TGTGCCAGCAGTTTGAGAAGGACAGCAAATCAGCCCCAGCATTTT	CASSLRRTANQPQHF
TRBV7-3	TRBJ2-2	TRBD2	few	TGTGCCAGCAGCCTCGGTGGGGGGGTCCCGAACACCGGGGAGCTGTTTTTT	CASSLGGGVPNTGELFF
TRBV7-8	TRBJ2-5	.	many	TGTGCCAGCAGCCCTAGTTGGGGATCGGGGGAGACCCAGTACTTC	CASSPSWGSGETQYF
TRBV7-9	TRBJ2-1	.	many	TGTGCCAGCCAACCCCACTCCTACAATGAGCAGTTCTTC	CASQPHSYNEQFF
TRBV27	TRBJ1-5	.	many	TGTGCCTCTTGGAAGGAGGGCAATCAGCCCCAGCATTTT	CASWKEGNQPQHF
TRBV3-1	TRBJ2-1	.	many	TGTGCCAGCAGCCCGAGAAAGGGGACTCTAGGGAATGAGCAGTTCTTC	CASSPRKGTLGNEQFF
TRBV20-1	TRBJ1-2	.	few	TGCAGTGCTAGAGATCTCCGGGACCCATACTATGGCTACACCTTC	CSARDLRDPYYGYTF
TRBV11-2	TRBJ2-3	.	many	TGTGCCAGCAGCTTGGACTTGAGTGGTACGCAGTATTTT	CASSLDLSGTQYF
TRBV5-4	TRBJ2-1	.	.	TGTGCCAGCAGCTCCCGGGACTGGAACAATGAGCAGTTCTTC	CASSSRDWNNEQFF
TRBV6-1	TRBJ2-2	.	many	TGTGCCAGCAGTGAACCCCCGAGGGGGGAGCTGTTTTTT	CASSEPPRGELFF
TRBV4-1	TRBJ2-7	.	many	TGCGCCAGCAGCCAAGAGGGGGGCGAGCAGTACTTC	CASSQEGGEQYF